The 32 T cell receptor beta chains below come from one sample, sequenced in a study of T cells in Graves' hyperthyroidism and ophthalmopathy. Researchers amplified the TCR beta CDR3 regions from RNA transcripts. With the HTBI primer set, the TCR CDR3 went through a first round of RT-PCR. MiXCR, run by TCRdb on the multiplex PCR reads, gives a single entry per CDR3 protein. There are 350,000 or so distinct CDR3 sequences in the sample; 15% to 20% occur only once, and 15% lies in the top ten. Sequencing was performed on blood. Receptors were obtained from a middle-aged woman with Graves' ophthalmopathy.

This clonotype came up many times. The chain couples TRBV24-1 to TRBJ1-1, with TRBD1 identical over 7 bases. Germline CDR1 and CDR2: KGHDR and SFDVKD. The V segment lost 7 bases and the J segment 1 base; nucleotides outside the gene matches: 5. The CDR3 loop spans 14 amino acids. The CDR3, as DNA: TGTGCCACCAGAGGGACAGTTCCGAACACTGAAGCTTTCTTT. Protein: CATRGTVPNTEAFF.

V gene TRBV6-1 combines with J gene TRBJ2-7; TRBD2 might be the D (6 bases). Deletions cut 6 bases from V and 6 bases from J, with 18 bases between. The CDR3 covers 14 residues. Per the germline V gene, CDR1 is MNHNS and CDR2 is SASEGT. CDR3 DNA sequence: TGTGCCAGCAGAATCGACGGAGGGGTTTCCGAGCAGTACTTC. Translating gives CASRIDGGVSEQYF.

This clonotype has ten or more counts. The chain combines TRBV2 with TRBJ1-2, with TRBD1 matching 7 bases. The V gene's germline CDR1 is SNHLY and CDR2 FYNNEI. The CDR3 contains 13 residues. The V gene end was trimmed by 6 bases and the J gene end by 5 bases; junction bases not matched to a gene: 6. The CDR3 reads CASRVKGAYGYTF. In DNA, the CDR3 is TGTGCCAGCAGGGTTAAGGGGGCGTATGGCTACACCTTC. Variable domain in full (rest from reference TRBV2 and TRBJ1-2): EPEVTQTPSHQVTQMGQEVILRCVPISNHLYFYWYRQILGQKVEFLVSFYNNEISEKSEIFDDQFSVERPDGSNFTLKIRSTKLEDSAMYFCASRVKGAYGYTFGSGTRLTVV.

This clonotype was counted many times. This chain joins TRBV11-2 and TRBJ2-2; D is ambiguous. The CDR3 is made up of 15 amino acids. The V gene's germline CDR1 is SGHAT and CDR2 FQNNGV. The germline V and J ends were trimmed by 0 bases and 0 bases, with 5 bases remaining between them. CDR3: CASSLEATNTGELFF. In nucleotides, the CDR3 is TGTGCCAGCAGCTTAGAAGCGACGAACACCGGGGAGCTGTTTTTT.

This clonotype showed up many times. Here the CDR3 DNA reads TGTGCCAGCAGTTTATGGGGCTCCCGGGGACGTGGCTACACCTTC. Protein sequence: CASSLWGSRGRGYTF. The chain recombines TRBV27 with TRBJ1-2, with D possibly being TRBD1 (5 bases). Germline assignment: CDR1 MNHEY and CDR2 SMNVEV (reference sequence). Trimming stripped 1 base from V and 7 bases from J, with 16 bases between. The CDR3 has 15 residues.

The chain has TRBV29-1 and TRBJ2-7; 9 positions agree with TRBD1. The trim removed 6 bases at V and 0 bases at J, leaving 9 bases unmatched. The germline CDR1 and CDR2 sequences are SQVTM and ANQGSEA. The CDR3 sequence is 15 residues long. CDR3 DNA sequence: TGCAGCGTAGAACCGGGACAGGGTGGCTCCTACGAGCAGTACTTC. Protein: CSVEPGQGGSYEQYF.

This clonotype was picked up many times. CDR3 residues: CASSIRGNQPQHF. The CDR3 nucleotides read TGTGCCAGCTCAATAAGAGGCAATCAGCCCCAGCATTTT. The rearrangement joins TRBV12-3 or TRBV12-4 to TRBJ1-5; the D is unclear. The V and J ends lost 8 bases and 2 bases respectively, with 10 bases between them. The CDR3 is made up of 13 amino acids.

The chain couples TRBV6-2 or TRBV6-3 to TRBJ2-7, with a tentative D call TRBD1 (6 bases). The CDR3 totals 16 residues. V was clipped by 5 bases and J by 3 bases, with 20 bases between them. Germline assignment: CDR1 MNHEY and CDR2 SVGEGT. For the CDR3, the DNA is TGTGCCAGCAGTACCCGGGCCGGGACACAAGACTACGAGCAGTACTTC. Amino acids: CASSTRAGTQDYEQYF.

In its sample, this clonotype was seen many times. This chain uses TRBV6-1 with TRBJ1-1; unclear D gene. The germline V gene encodes CDR1 MNHNS and CDR2 SASEGT. The ends were cut back, 2 bases at V and 4 bases at J, with 8 bases in the middle. This CDR3 has 13 amino acids. This chain's CDR3 is CASSEKRGTEAFF. The CDR3, as DNA: TGTGCCAGCAGTGAAAAGCGTGGCACTGAAGCTTTCTTT.

J is TRBJ2-5 and V is TRBV7-2, with 7 bases matching TRBD2. CDR3 length equals 15 residues. Germline trimming cut 4 bases from V and 5 bases from J; bases unmatched to any gene: 10. Looked up from germline, CDR1 is SGHTA and CDR2 is FQGNSA. This chain's CDR3 is CASSSSGALGETQYF. CDR3 nucleotides: TGTGCCAGCAGCTCGAGCGGGGCCCTTGGGGAGACCCAGTACTTC.

This clonotype was seen repeatedly, ten times or more. The chain combines TRBV20-1 with TRBJ2-7; 16 bases align to TRBD2. The germline gives CDR1 DFQATT, CDR2 SNEGSKA (reference sequence). The CDR3 runs 16 residues. The V segment lost 3 bases and the J segment 9 bases; nucleotides outside the gene matches: 11. The CDR3: CSARGTSGRAGYGQYF. CDR3 DNA sequence: TGCAGTGCTAGGGGGACTAGCGGGAGGGCCGGTTATGGGCAGTACTTC.

The chain uses TRBV19 and TRBJ2-2; D might be TRBD1 (6 bases). V lost 2 bases to trimming and J lost 2 bases, with 12 bases between them. Germline V gives CDR1 LNHDA, CDR2 SQIVND (reference sequence). The CDR3 extends over 16 amino acids. The CDR3 region is CASSIKGRGNTGELFF. Written as DNA, the CDR3 is TGTGCCAGTAGTATAAAGGGCAGGGGAAACACCGGGGAGCTGTTTTTT.

This clonotype occurred many times. V is TRBV4-3 and J is TRBJ1-6; 9 bases are shared with TRBD1. The CDR3 consists of 17 residues. The germline gives CDR1 LGHNA, CDR2 YSLEER. V lost 3 bases, J lost 4 bases, and 7 bases stayed unmatched. The CDR3 reads CASSHSTDRGYNSPLHF. The CDR3 DNA reads TGCGCCAGCAGCCACTCCACGGACAGGGGTTATAATTCACCCCTCCACTTT.

J is TRBJ1-5 and V is TRBV6-1, with 9 bases fitting TRBD1. V gave up 7 bases and J gave up 4 bases; unmatched junction bases: 5. The germline CDR1 and CDR2 sequences are MNHNS and SASEGT. The CDR3 loop spans 14 amino acids. For the CDR3, the DNA is TGTGCCAGCATCGGGACAGGGAGTAATCAGCCCCAGCATTTT. Its protein product is CASIGTGSNQPQHF.

V gene TRBV11-2 combines with J gene TRBJ2-7; D is ambiguous. Germline-derived CDR1 and CDR2 are SGHAT and FQNNGV. Deletions cut 0 bases from V and 5 bases from J, with 8 bases between. There are 13 residues in the CDR3. The CDR3 loop is CASSLDEIHEQYF. CDR3 sequence (DNA): TGTGCCAGCAGCTTAGATGAGATCCACGAGCAGTACTTC.

In this sample, this clonotype turned up many times. The CDR3 here is CSATETTKRTGNGYTF. In DNA form, the CDR3 reads TGCAGTGCTACTGAGACGACTAAACGGACAGGAAACGGCTACACCTTC. The V gene is TRBV20-1, the J gene TRBJ1-2; 7 nucleotides align to TRBD1. The germline V gene encodes CDR1 DFQATT and CDR2 SNEGSKA (reference sequence). This CDR3 is built from 16 residues. Trimming cost V 4 bases and J 8 bases; bases outside gene matches: 19.

The table lists this clonotype with many counts. This sequence joins TRBV10-1 and TRBJ2-2; D gene unclear. CDR1 is WNHNN, CDR2 SYGVQD, per germline (reference sequence). The CDR3 is made up of 12 amino acids. V was shortened by 7 bases and J by 1 base, with 4 bases between the two germline ends. The CDR3: CASMGNTGELFF. The CDR3 DNA is TGCGCCAGCATGGGGAACACCGGGGAGCTGTTTTTT.

This clonotype was seen at least ten times. The rearrangement links TRBV20-1 to TRBJ1-6, with D tentatively TRBD1 (6 bases). This CDR3 has 15 amino acids. V lost 1 base and J 7 bases, leaving 14 bases between the germline ends. The V gene's germline CDR1 is DFQATT and CDR2 SNEGSKA (reference sequence). CDR3 DNA sequence: TGCAGTGCTAGAGCAGGTGGCGGGGGCAATTCACCCCTCCACTTT. Protein: CSARAGGGGNSPLHF.

This clonotype was counted at least ten times. V is TRBV13 and J is TRBJ2-7; D not certain. Germline V gene sequence: CDR1 PRHDT, CDR2 FYEKMQ (reference sequence). The CDR3 is 12 amino acids. V shed 4 bases and J shed 5 bases, with 9 bases lying between them. CDR3 nucleotide sequence: TGTGCCAGCAGCTCCTCAACCGACGAGCAGTACTTC. Translating gives CASSSSTDEQYF.

This clonotype was picked up many times. This sequence joins TRBV30 and TRBJ1-1; D possibly corresponds to TRBD1 (5 bases). Trimming cost V 3 bases and J 4 bases, with 18 bases left between them. CDR3 size: 15 residues. Per the germline V gene, CDR1 is GTSNPN and CDR2 is SVGIG (reference sequence). CDR3 sequence reads: CAWRPGGRSATEAFF. The CDR3 DNA is TGTGCCTGGAGGCCCGGGGGACGTTCGGCCACTGAAGCTTTCTTT.

This clonotype was recorded many times. The chain couples TRBV5-1 to TRBJ1-1; D may be TRBD1 (5 bases). This CDR3 comprises 17 residues. V was shortened by 0 bases and J by 1 base, with 16 bases between the two germline ends. CDR1 is SGHRS and CDR2 is YFSETQ in the germline V gene. The CDR3 region is CASSLAGGGMGNTEAFF. As DNA, the CDR3 is TGCGCCAGCAGCTTGGCCGGGGGTGGCATGGGGAACACTGAAGCTTTCTTT.

This clonotype was recorded many times. The chain recombines TRBV2 with TRBJ1-5, with unresolved D. V dropped 4 bases and J dropped 2 bases, with 12 bases sitting between them. CDR3 length: 15 amino acids. Per the germline V gene, CDR1 is SNHLY and CDR2 is FYNNEI. CDR3 DNA: TGTGCCAGCAGTGGATTGGGGATGGGCAATCAGCCCCAGCATTTT. It is translated as CASSGLGMGNQPQHF.

At least ten counts were recorded for this clonotype. The chain links TRBV30 to TRBJ1-2; TRBD1 matches 7 bases. Germline V lookup: CDR1 GTSNPN, CDR2 SVGIG (reference sequence). J gave up 6 bases and V 4 bases, and 14 bases lay outside the gene matches. This CDR3 contains 15 residues. The CDR3 here is CAWNPQIRQGDGYTF. In nucleotides, the CDR3 is TGTGCCTGGAACCCACAGATTCGACAGGGAGATGGCTACACCTTC.

This clonotype has just a few counts. The chain recombines TRBV6-1 with TRBJ1-1, with D tentatively TRBD1 (5 bases). The germline gives CDR1 MNHNS, CDR2 SASEGT. The CDR3 has 12 amino acids. V was trimmed by 2 bases and J by 10 bases, leaving 11 bases between them. This CDR3 is CASSETGLRAFF. As DNA, the CDR3 is TGTGCCAGCAGTGAAACAGGTCTTCGAGCTTTCTTT.

This clonotype was counted a few times. This sequence may be a read error, since a much larger clone differs from it by one base. The chain has TRBV24-1 and TRBJ1-2; D is possibly TRBD1 (6 bases). From germline, CDR1 is KGHDR and CDR2 SFDVKD. The CDR3 runs 15 residues. CDR3 loop: CVTKTGRDAGYGYTF. The CDR3 DNA reads TGTGTCACGAAGACAGGTCGAGATGCGGGCTATGGCTACACCTTC.

Many counts were recorded for this clonotype. CDR3 loop: CASRRQGPQYF. CDR3 DNA: TGTGCCAGCAGGAGACAGGGACCTCAGTACTTC. The chain couples TRBV2 to TRBJ2-4; 7 nucleotides line up with TRBD1. Germline CDR1 SNHLY, CDR2 FYNNEI. The length of the CDR3 is 11 residues. J was trimmed by 12 bases and V by 6 bases; bases with no gene match: 5.

In its sample, this clonotype was seen a few times. The chain carries TRBV28 and TRBJ1-5; D ambiguous. CDR3 size: 15 residues. Germline V gene data show CDR1 as MDHEN and CDR2 as SYDVKM. Between the trimmed V and J ends, which lost 6 bases and 7 bases, there was a span of 19 bases. CDR3 in DNA: TGTGCCAGCAGACCCCTGGGCATTATTGTCCAGCCCCAGCATTTT. It codes for CASRPLGIIVQPQHF.

The sample holds many counts of this clonotype. The gene calls are TRBV12-3 or TRBV12-4 and TRBJ2-5; D may be TRBD1 or TRBD2 (6 bases each). With 8 bases removed from V and 7 bases from J, the gap between germline ends came to 17 bases. This CDR3 has 13 residues. The CDR3 DNA reads TGTGCCAGCGGAGGGGGGTTGGGCGGGACCCAGTACTTC. As protein: CASGGGLGGTQYF.

This clonotype was observed many times. The V call is TRBV27, the J call TRBJ1-2; 10 bases align to TRBD1. The germline CDR1 and CDR2 sequences are MNHEY and SMNVEV (reference sequence). The CDR3 runs to 17 residues. Trimming at V came to 5 bases and at J to 5 bases, leaving 14 bases not matched to a gene. The CDR3 spells CASSPFSTGTGDYGYTF. The DNA of the CDR3 is TGTGCCAGCAGTCCATTCTCTACCGGGACAGGGGATTATGGCTACACCTTC.

This clonotype was seen repeatedly, ten times or more. The V call is TRBV20-1, the J call TRBJ2-1; 9 bases agree with TRBD1. The germline V gene has CDR1 DFQATT and CDR2 SNEGSKA (reference sequence). With 0 bases clipped from V and 2 bases from J, the junction kept 8 bases outside the gene matches. The CDR3 loop spans 17 amino acids. CDR3 residues: CSAREVTGGMPYNEQFF. The CDR3 DNA reads as TGCAGTGCTAGAGAGGTGACAGGGGGAATGCCCTACAATGAGCAGTTCTTC.

This clonotype was recorded at least ten times. V and J are TRBV20-1 and TRBJ2-7, with TRBD1 identical over 11 bases. The CDR3 runs 12 residues. The trim removed 6 bases at V and 6 bases at J, leaving 4 bases unmatched. Germline-derived CDR1 and CDR2 are DFQATT and SNEGSKA (reference sequence). In DNA form, the CDR3 reads TGCAGTGCCGGGGACAGGGGGTCCGAGCAGTACTTC. Protein: CSAGDRGSEQYF.

This clonotype was seen repeatedly, ten times or more. This chain uses TRBV5-1 with TRBJ2-2, with D unclear. Germline lookup yields CDR1 SGHRS and CDR2 YFSETQ. CDR3 size: 14 residues. V was cut by 0 bases and J by 3 bases, with 6 bases left in between. The CDR3 DNA reads TGCGCCAGCAGCTTGGTTCGGCACACCGGGGAGCTGTTTTTT. Translating it yields CASSLVRHTGELFF.